This TCR beta chain was observed in a study of blood T cell repertoires in COVID-19. Study-level background: The study drew acute and convalescent COVID-19 samples from the United States, Italy and Spain. PBMCs, B-cell-depleted T cells, or T cells were the source of the cDNA or gDNA that made up the material.

Under the authors' procedure: Researchers report that nucleated cell counts were estimated from reference gene primer amplification. This table comes from immunoSEQ multiplex PCR, and its TCRdb copy is limited to in-frame clones, with some not included. V, J and clone size are those of that table, while D and trimming were read from the DNA. The sample lists 85,000 to 90,000 clones; 75% to 90% were seen once. This CDR3 is 15 amino acids long. The V and J ends lost 2 bases and 6 bases, in that order; junction bases with no gene match: 5. Germline CDR1 reads SNHLY; CDR2 reads FYNNEI. By share, this clone ranks as medium-sized (0.01 to 0.1%).

The material sequenced was peripheral blood. This receptor was taken from a woman older than 75 with active or convalescent COVID-19. The chain carries TRBV2 and TRBJ1-5; 9 bases fit TRBD1. The CDR3 reads CASSEYVTGGQPQHF. The CDR3 region has the DNA TGTGCCAGCAGTGAATACGTGACAGGGGGTCAGCCCCAGCATTTT. Combining the CDR3 with reference TRBV2 and TRBJ1-5 gives the whole variable domain EPEVTQTPSHQVTQMGQEVILRCVPISNHLYFYWYRQILGQKVEFLVSFYNNEISEKSEIFDDQFSVERPDGSNFTLKIRSTKLEDSAMYFCASSEYVTGGQPQHFGDGTRLSIL.